The clone carrying this TCR beta chain was counted a few times. These data come from a study of post-analysis software for immune sequencing data. Each TCR beta cDNA library carried unique molecular identifiers. T cells, roughly 0.95 to 10 million of them, yielded some 500,000 cDNA molecules. TCRdb passed the PCR reads through MiXCR, listing each CDR3 protein once. The sample holds some 690,000 distinct CDR3 sequences, 25% to 30% seen once. The sample taken for sequencing was blood. This TCR was sampled from a girl aged 5-17 years with multiple sclerosis.

CDR3 amino acids: CASSLFSETGNTIYF. The DNA for the CDR3 is TGTGCCAGCAGCTTATTTTCAGAAACTGGAAACACCATATATTTT. The chain recombines TRBV7-2 with TRBJ1-3; no definite D call. Per the germline V gene, CDR1 is SGHTA and CDR2 is FQGNSA. CDR3 length: 15 residues. V was shortened by 2 bases and J by 2 bases, with 10 bases between the two germline ends.